The clone carrying this TCR beta chain was found a few times. Time point reported: newly diagnosed GD, antithyroid drugs for less than 3 months. RNA isolated from PBMCs was used to make the TCR library. Germline V CDR1 and CDR2: LNHDA, SQIVND (reference sequence). With 0 bases removed from V and 15 bases from J, the gap between germline ends came to 15 bases. This CDR3 has 13 amino acids. The entry originates in a study of regulatory T cells in long-lasting Graves disease. Arm-PCR of CDR3 regions and iRepertoire HTBI primers were used to build TCR beta libraries. TCRdb analysed the multiplex PCR reads with MiXCR anew, one entry per CDR3 protein. The table lists hundreds of thousands of distinct CDR3 sequences, about 12% of them singletons. The sample was also reused in another study, on T cells in Graves' hyperthyroidism and ophthalmopathy. As reported in that work: The HTBI primer set served for first-round RT-PCR of the TCR CDR3.

This specimen consisted of peripheral blood mononuclear cells (PBMCs), obtained at new diagnosis, from a patient treated with antithyroid drugs. The genes are TRBV19 and TRBJ2-1; D might be TRBD2 (6 bases). The source of this sequence is a woman in her 30s with Graves disease. The CDR3, as DNA: TGTGCCAGTAGTATAGACGGGAGACCTGAAGCGTTCTTC. Its translation: CASSIDGRPEAFF.